These 15 T cell receptor beta chains were sequenced from one sample in a study of Ad26.COV2.S vaccination and SARS-CoV-2 variants. Assay used: immunoSEQ multiplex PCR; TCRdb lists only in-frame clones, some missing. The data hold fewer than 400,000 clones, with about nine tenths observed a single time. Treatment: 15 to 20 received Ad26.COV2.S at low or high dose, single or two shots; several received placebo; per-sample allocation not given. The investigators took samples on day 63 after the first vaccine or placebo injection. The source material was peripheral blood, sampled in a trial of Ad26.COV2.S vaccine versus placebo. The source of these receptors is a person aged 18-65 years who received the Ad26.COV2.S COVID-19 vaccine or a placebo.

CDR3: CASSEFSRLDNEKLFF. The CDR3 DNA follows: TGTGCCAGCAGTGAATTCAGCCGTCTCGATAATGAAAAACTGTTTTTT. The gene calls are TRBV6-1 and TRBJ1-4; unclear D gene. The CDR3 has 16 amino acids. The germline V gene has CDR1 MNHNS and CDR2 SASEGT. Between the trimmed V and J ends, which lost 2 bases and 4 bases, there was a span of 14 bases.

In this sample, this clone turned up once. Here the CDR3 DNA reads TGTGCCAGCAGCCTCGGACTAGAGGGCGGCTACGAGCAGTACTTC. Its translation: CASSLGLEGGYEQYF. The chain combines TRBV4-2 with TRBJ2-7, with TRBD2 matching 7 bases. Germline values: CDR1 LGHNA, CDR2 YNFKEQ. The CDR3 length is 15 residues. V was pared by 4 bases and J by 3 bases, with 9 bases of the junction left unmatched.

The chain uses TRBV23-1 and TRBJ1-2, with 7 bases matching TRBD1. Being an ORF, TRBV23-1 has a function that is uncertain. This CDR3 has 17 amino acids. Trimming removed 6 bases from V and 4 bases from J; junction bases left unmatched: 17. For the CDR3, the DNA is TGCGCCAGCAGGCCCCATCCCCTGACAGGGAGATCCTATGGCTACACCTTC. Translating it yields CASRPHPLTGRSYGYTF.

This chain uses TRBV6-1 with TRBJ2-1, with a weak D call TRBD2 (5 bases). The V gene's germline CDR1 is MNHNS and CDR2 SASEGT. The CDR3 is 16 amino acids. Trimming cost V 4 bases and J 0 bases, with 13 bases left between them. This CDR3 reads CASSVERMSSYNEQFF. For the CDR3, the DNA is TGTGCCAGCAGTGTTGAGCGGATGAGCTCCTACAATGAGCAGTTCTTC.

This chain uses TRBV5-4 with TRBJ2-1, with unresolved D. Germline CDR1 and CDR2: SGHNT and YYREEE (reference sequence). Trimming left V 2 bases short and J 0 bases short, with 12 bases between. The CDR3 sequence is 16 residues long. CDR3 sequence reads: CASSLAEASSYNEQFF. The CDR3 nucleotides are TGTGCCAGCAGCTTAGCCGAGGCGAGCTCCTACAATGAGCAGTTCTTC.

The DNA of the CDR3 is TGTGCCAGCAGCGAACGCGGACTAGCGGGTTCGAACACCGGGGAGCTGTTTTTT. The encoded protein is CASSERGLAGSNTGELFF. This chain links TRBV9 with TRBJ2-2; 11 bases are shared with TRBD2. This CDR3 region has 18 residues. With 3 bases clipped from V and 0 bases from J, the junction kept 7 bases outside the gene matches. Germline assignment: CDR1 SGDLS and CDR2 YYNGEE.

The chain combines TRBV7-2 with TRBJ2-1; D may be TRBD2 (6 bases). Trimming pared 1 base from V and 6 bases from J, leaving 10 bases between. Germline CDR1 reads SGHTA; CDR2 reads FQGNSA. The CDR3 is 14 residues long. The CDR3 loop is CASSLGWRGNEQFF. CDR3 coding DNA: TGTGCCAGCAGCTTAGGGTGGAGGGGCAATGAGCAGTTCTTC.

The chain is built from TRBV5-1 and TRBJ1-1; 12 nucleotides match TRBD1. V shed 4 bases, J shed 7 bases, and the junction held 5 bases outside the gene matches. Germline CDR1 reads SGHRS; CDR2 reads YFSETQ. CDR3 length equals 14 residues. CDR3 sequence (DNA): TGCGCCAGCAGCCCCGGGACAGGGGGCGGTGAAGCTTTCTTT. Translated, it gives CASSPGTGGGEAFF.

V is TRBV27 and J is TRBJ2-5, with unresolved D. This CDR3 is built from 14 residues. The germline V gene encodes CDR1 MNHEY and CDR2 SMNVEV (reference sequence). Trimming took 6 bases from V and 5 from J, leaving 16 bases between them. CDR3 sequence: CASRQVGDWETQYF. CDR3 bases: TGTGCCAGCAGACAAGTCGGAGATTGGGAGACCCAGTACTTC.

V and J are TRBV4-2 and TRBJ2-3; tentatively, D is TRBD1 (5 bases). The V and J ends lost 5 bases and 0 bases respectively, with 6 bases between them. CDR1 is LGHNA, CDR2 YNFKEQ, per germline. This CDR3 has 13 amino acids. CDR3 sequence (DNA): TGTGCCAGCAGCGGACAAAGCACAGATACGCAGTATTTT. Amino acid sequence: CASSGQSTDTQYF.

The chain carries TRBV19 and TRBJ1-2; D uncertain. The V gene lost 1 base and the J gene lost 6 bases, with 9 bases spanning the gap. This CDR3 region has 13 residues. Germline V gene lookup returns CDR1 LNHDA and CDR2 SQIVND (reference sequence). CDR3 bases: TGTGCCAGTAGTATAGTAGGATACGATGGCTACACCTTC. This translates into CASSIVGYDGYTF.

V and J are TRBV7-2 and TRBJ2-7; 8 nucleotides match TRBD1. Germline V gives CDR1 SGHTA, CDR2 FQGNSA. V was pared by 7 bases and J by 5 bases, with 13 bases of the junction left unmatched. This CDR3 has 15 residues. The CDR3 bases are TGTGCCAGCACCCGACTCAGGGGGCTGATTGACGAGCAGTACTTC. Its protein product is CASTRLRGLIDEQYF.

The chain combines TRBV15 with TRBJ1-4; no clear D gene. V lost 0 bases and J lost 3, with 11 bases in between. This CDR3 comprises 16 residues. The germline V gene has CDR1 LNHNV and CDR2 YYDKDF (reference sequence). CDR3: CATSRDRSGANEKLFF. The CDR3 DNA follows: TGTGCCACCAGCAGAGATCGGTCGGGAGCTAATGAAAAACTGTTTTTT.

The chain couples TRBV9 to TRBJ2-1; 9 bases are shared with TRBD2. This CDR3 spans 15 amino acids. The V gene end was trimmed by 3 bases and the J gene end by 4 bases; junction bases not matched to a gene: 5. The V gene's germline CDR1 is SGDLS and CDR2 YYNGEE. The CDR3 sequence is CASSAGTSPYNEQFF. The DNA for the CDR3 is TGTGCCAGCAGCGCCGGGACTAGCCCGTACAATGAGCAGTTCTTC.

This chain joins TRBV6-5 and TRBJ1-3; D remains ambiguous. The CDR3 spans 15 residues. Trimming left V 0 bases short and J 2 bases short, with 8 bases between. In germline, CDR1 is MNHEY, CDR2 SVGAGI. The CDR3 DNA is TGTGCCAGCAGTTACTCTGGTCTTCCTGGAAACACCATATATTTT. Protein: CASSYSGLPGNTIYF.